The rows below give T cell receptor beta chains drawn from one sample of a study of T cell responses to AZD1222 COVID-19 vaccine. This table comes from immunoSEQ multiplex PCR, and its TCRdb copy is limited to in-frame clones, with some not included. The sample carries approximately 150,000 clones, roughly 92% recorded once. The specimen was peripheral blood, collected 28 days after the second AZD1222 dose. These receptors were obtained from an adult who received the AZD1222 COVID-19 vaccine. Each CDR3 is given with its conserved first and last residue. D genes are given only for firm matches. Clone size is given for some rows only: seen once, a few or many times, or a class if the clone is expanded.

D	size	V	J	DNA	CDR3
-	-	TRBV24-1	TRBJ2-3	TGTGCCACCAGTGACCCGCGGGACCAAGCTTATACGCAGTATTTT	CATSDPRDQAYTQYF
-	-	TRBV5-1	TRBJ1-1	TGCGCCAGCAGCTTAACAGGAGTGAACACTGAAGCTTTCTTT	CASSLTGVNTEAFF
-	once	TRBV5-5	TRBJ1-4	TGTGCCAGCAGCTTGAAACGGACGGCTAATGAAAAACTGTTTTTT	CASSLKRTANEKLFF
TRBD2	-	TRBV7-9	TRBJ2-2	TGTGCCAGCAGCCCCCCCGGGCTAGCGGGAGGCACCGGGGAGCTGTTTTTT	CASSPPGLAGGTGELFF
-	-	TRBV7-8	TRBJ1-1	TGTGCCAGCAGCCGTAATTTGAACACTGAAGCTTTCTTT	CASSRNLNTEAFF
-	-	TRBV7-9	TRBJ1-1	TGTGCCAGCAGCCCCCGAGGGCGACTGCTCTTT	CASSPRGRLLF
TRBD2	-	TRBV4-2	TRBJ2-3	TGTGCCAGCAGCCAACGCCAAACCGGACTAGCGGGGGGGTATACAGATACGCAGTATTTT	CASSQRQTGLAGGYTDTQYF
TRBD2	-	TRBV4-2	TRBJ2-6	TGTGCCAGCAGCCAAGAGAGACTAGCGGCCCTCTGGGCCAACGTCCTGACTTTC	CASSQERLAALWANVLTF
-	once	TRBV5-1	TRBJ1-3	TGCGCCAGCAGCTTGGTTGGAGGGAGTTATGGAAACACCATATATTTT	CASSLVGGSYGNTIYF
-	once	TRBV7-2	TRBJ2-5	TGTGCCAGCAGCTTAGTTAGGTCGCAGGGGCGGGAGACCCAGTACTTC	CASSLVRSQGRETQYF
TRBD2	-	TRBV7-2	TRBJ2-1	TGTGCCAGCAGCTTTAGCGGGGGGGCCGGTTTTGAGCAGTTCTTC	CASSFSGGAGFEQFF
TRBD1	-	TRBV3-1/TRBV3-2	TRBJ1-4	TGTGCCAGCAGCTCATACACAGGGGGGATCGAGAATGAAAAACTGTTTTTT	CASSSYTGGIENEKLFF
-	once	TRBV29-1	TRBJ2-1	TGCAGCGTTGGACTGGCTAATGAGCAGTTCTTC	CSVGLANEQFF
TRBD1	-	TRBV13	TRBJ2-4	TGTGCCAGCAGCCTCTCCGGGACAGGGAGCCAAAACATTCAGTACTTC	CASSLSGTGSQNIQYF
-	-	TRBV5-8	TRBJ2-1	TGTGCCAGCAGCTTGTTAATTGCGAGGGATAGATACAATGAGCAGTTCTTC	CASSLLIARDRYNEQFF
-	-	TRBV27	TRBJ2-7	TGTGCCAGCAGTTTAAGAGGTGTAAGGGGGGCCCCCCACGAGCAGTACTTC	CASSLRGVRGAPHEQYF
-	-	TRBV4-1	TRBJ1-2	TGCGCCAGCAGCCAAGTCAGCGGAGGACAGTTCTATGGCTACACCTTC	CASSQVSGGQFYGYTF
TRBD1	-	TRBV5-1	TRBJ1-2	TGCGCCAGCAGCTTGAGACAGGGCGGCTATGGCTACACCTTC	CASSLRQGGYGYTF
-	once	TRBV7-2	TRBJ2-3	TGTGCCAGCACACTCCGGGGCCAGGCAGATACGCAGTATTTT	CASTLRGQADTQYF
-	-	TRBV5-6	TRBJ1-1	TGTGCCAGCAGCCTGCGGACGGCTGAAGCTTTCTTT	CASSLRTAEAFF
-	-	TRBV5-1	TRBJ2-2	TGCGCCAGCAGCTTGGCCCAAGTAACAGCTAAGAACACCGGGGAGCTGTTTTTT	CASSLAQVTAKNTGELFF
TRBD2	-	TRBV7-2	TRBJ2-2	TGTGCCAGCAGCCCTCACGAGCTAGCGGGGGACACCGGGGAGCTGTTTTTT	CASSPHELAGDTGELFF
TRBD1	-	TRBV7-2	TRBJ2-7	TGTGCCAGCAGCCAGGCCGGACAGGGGGTGTACGAGCAGTACTTC	CASSQAGQGVYEQYF
TRBD1	-	TRBV28	TRBJ1-5	TGTGCCAGCAGTTTACCGGTACAGGGGTATAGCAATCAGCCCCAGCATTTT	CASSLPVQGYSNQPQHF
-	-	TRBV19	TRBJ2-7	TGTGCCAGTAGTAGTGGAGACTACTACGAGCAGTACTTC	CASSSGDYYEQYF
-	-	TRBV3-1/TRBV3-2	TRBJ2-2	TGTGCCAGCGGTCGGAACGAGGGCACCGGGGAGCTGTTTTTT	CASGRNEGTGELFF
TRBD2	-	TRBV11-2	TRBJ2-1	TGTGCCAGCAGCCCATCCCGGCTAGCGGGGCTCCCTCGGGACAATGAGCAGTTCTTC	CASSPSRLAGLPRDNEQFF
-	-	TRBV27	TRBJ2-1	TGTGCCAGCAACCCTTTTGCCGGGGGTTCCTACAATGAGCAGTTCTTC	CASNPFAGGSYNEQFF
TRBD1	-	TRBV4-2	TRBJ1-6	TGTGCCAGCAGCCAAGATGGAGGGGGCGCTGAAGTTTTTTCACCCCTCCACTTT	CASSQDGGGAEVFSPLHF
-	-	TRBV7-3	TRBJ1-1	TGTGCCAGCAGCACCAACGGGTACACTGAAGCTTTCTTT	CASSTNGYTEAFF
-	-	TRBV13	TRBJ2-7	TGTGCCAGCAGCTTAGGGGGCCGCAGAGCTGCCGAGCAGTACTTC	CASSLGGRRAAEQYF
-	-	TRBV18	TRBJ2-7	TGTGCCAGCTCACCACTCCCCGGCCAAGCAGACCCCTCCTACGAGCAGTACTTC	CASSPLPGQADPSYEQYF
-	-	TRBV6-6	TRBJ2-7	TGTGCCAGCAGCCCGCTTGGAGGGAATTACGAGCAGTACTTC	CASSPLGGNYEQYF
TRBD2	-	TRBV27	TRBJ2-1	TGTGCCAGCACCGACTCGGGACTAGCGGGGGGAGAACGGCAGTTCTTC	CASTDSGLAGGERQFF
-	-	TRBV9	TRBJ2-1	TGTGCCAGCAGCGTAGAACGGGTTTCCTACAATGAGCAGTTCTTC	CASSVERVSYNEQFF
-	-	TRBV29-1	TRBJ2-3	TGCAGCGCCCGGGGCGGTTTCGTAACAGATACGCAGTATTTT	CSARGGFVTDTQYF
-	-	TRBV7-9	TRBJ1-5	TGTGCCAGCAGCACATCGTCAAAACCTCCGCATTTT	CASSTSSKPPHF